Below are 24 T cell receptor beta chains sequenced from a single sample in a study of T cells in Graves' hyperthyroidism and ophthalmopathy. Amplified TCR beta CDR3 regions derived from RNA transcripts. HTBI primers drove first-round RT-PCR of the TCR CDR3. TCRdb reprocessed the multiplex PCR reads via MiXCR and lists one record per CDR3 protein. The data contain some 370,000 distinct CDR3 sequences, about 18% of them seen just once; the ten biggest clones take up 34%. Sequences were obtained from blood. These receptors originate from a woman in her 30s with Graves' hyperthyroidism that later progressed to Graves' ophthalmopathy.

The chain joins TRBV20-1 to TRBJ2-5; D possibly corresponds to TRBD1 (6 bases). The germline CDR1 and CDR2 sequences are DFQATT and SNEGSKA (reference sequence). The CDR3 length is 15 residues. The V end lost 6 bases, the J end lost 2 bases, and 19 bases lay between the germline ends. The CDR3 sequence is CSALARTALQETQYF. DNA of the CDR3: TGCAGTGCCCTGGCCCGGACAGCACTGCAAGAGACCCAGTACTTC.

This sequence joins TRBV2 and TRBJ1-5, with TRBD1 identical over 7 bases. The CDR3 length is 15 residues. V lost 0 bases, J lost 8 bases, and 7 bases stayed unmatched. Germline CDR1 and CDR2: SNHLY and FYNNEI. The CDR3 DNA reads TGTGCCAGCAGTGAAGCTACAGGGGCCGTAAAGCCCCAGCATTTT. Protein sequence: CASSEATGAVKPQHF.

This clonotype was picked up many times. The J gene is TRBJ2-2, the V gene TRBV9, with D unclear. From germline, CDR1 is SGDLS and CDR2 YYNGEE. The CDR3 loop spans 14 amino acids. Trimming removed 3 bases at V and 6 bases at J, with 12 bases between. The CDR3 region is CASSALIGPGELFF. In nucleotides, the CDR3 is TGTGCCAGCAGCGCCCTTATCGGCCCCGGGGAGCTGTTTTTT.

This clonotype was observed once. The chain employs TRBV6-5 and TRBJ2-7; D call uncertain. CDR3 length: 14 residues. V lost 0 bases and J 2 bases, leaving 8 bases between the germline ends. Germline CDR1 reads MNHEY; CDR2 reads SVGAGI. The CDR3 DNA sequence: TGTGCCAGCAGTTACTCGGCGGAAACCTACGAGCAGTACTTC. Amino acids: CASSYSAETYEQYF.

This clonotype was observed many times. An end of the junction does not agree with germline; a read error may underlie this. The chain joins TRBV4-1 to TRBJ2-5; 7 nucleotides line up with TRBD1. From germline, CDR1 is MGHRA and CDR2 YSYEKL. The CDR3 consists of 14 residues. The CDR3 bases are TGTGCCAGCAGCCAAGTAGGGGGCGGTGAGACCCAGTACTTC. Protein sequence: CASSQVGGGETQYF.

The rearrangement joins TRBV7-9 to TRBJ1-5, with no clear D. The CDR3 spans 14 residues. CDR1 and CDR2 (germline): SEHNR, FQNEAQ (reference sequence). V gave up 1 base and J gave up 2 bases, with 6 bases separating them. The CDR3 bases are TGTGCCAGCAGCTTAGATTCAGGCAATCAGCCCCAGCATTTT. This encodes CASSLDSGNQPQHF.

This clonotype was seen repeatedly, ten times or more. The rearrangement uses TRBV10-3 and TRBJ2-2, with TRBD1 matching over 8 bases. CDR1 and CDR2 (germline): ENHRY, SYGVKD. The CDR3 is made up of 18 amino acids. V trimming: 0 bases; J trimming: 1 base; junction bases outside the gene matches: 7. Here the CDR3 DNA reads TGTGCCATCAGTGAGTCGAGGCAGGGGGCACAGAACACCGGGGAGCTGTTTTTT. This encodes CAISESRQGAQNTGELFF.

This clonotype has a count of ten or more. CDR3 sequence reads: CASSLAGGPREQYF. CDR3 nucleotides: TGTGCCAGCAGTCTAGCGGGCGGTCCTCGGGAGCAGTACTTC. The gene calls are TRBV28 and TRBJ2-7; 8 bases line up with TRBD2. The CDR3 is made up of 14 amino acids. V lost 5 bases to trimming and J lost 7 bases; unmatched junction nucleotides: 10. Germline V gene sequence: CDR1 MDHEN, CDR2 SYDVKM. Filled out from reference TRBV28 and TRBJ2-7, the complete variable domain reads DVKVTQSSRYLVKRTGEKVFLECVQDMDHENMFWYRQDPGLGLRLIYFSYDVKMKEKGDIPEGYSVSREKKERFSLILESASTNQTSMYLCASSLAGGPREQYFGPGTRLTVT.

The chain combines TRBV10-1 with TRBJ1-2; D remains unclear. Germline lookup yields CDR1 WNHNN and CDR2 SYGVQD (reference sequence). The V gene lost 5 bases and the J gene lost 4 bases, with 11 bases spanning the gap. The CDR3 extends over 13 amino acids. CDR3 sequence: CASSPSQFYGYTF. Written as DNA, the CDR3 is TGCGCCAGCAGTCCCAGCCAGTTCTATGGCTACACCTTC.

Ten or more counts support this clonotype. The rearrangement joins TRBV11-2 to TRBJ1-1, with D possibly TRBD1 on 6 matching bases. The CDR3 is made up of 15 amino acids. V was cut by 1 base and J by 3 bases, with 12 bases left in between. The germline V gene has CDR1 SGHAT and CDR2 FQNNGV. The CDR3 DNA follows: TGTGCCAGCAGCTTAGTGCAGGGGCGGCACACTGAAGCTTTCTTT. It yields the protein CASSLVQGRHTEAFF.

This clonotype has at least ten counts. The J gene is TRBJ1-3, the V gene TRBV2; a weak D match, TRBD1 (6 bases). Germline V gene sequence: CDR1 SNHLY, CDR2 FYNNEI. The CDR3 has 14 amino acids. Trimming removed 7 bases at V and 0 bases at J, with 10 bases between. Written as DNA, the CDR3 is TGTGCCAGCAAGCCAGGGGCCTCTGGAAACACCATATATTTT. It translates to CASKPGASGNTIYF.

This clonotype was counted many times. The V and J genes are TRBV10-3 and TRBJ1-2; no clear D gene. CDR3 size: 13 residues. Germline CDR1 and CDR2: ENHRY and SYGVKD. Trimming took 3 bases from V and 5 from J, leaving 10 bases between them. The CDR3 protein is CAISDGQHYGYTF. In DNA, the CDR3 is TGTGCCATCAGTGATGGTCAACATTATGGCTACACCTTC.

This clonotype has a count of ten or more. The J gene is TRBJ2-7, the V gene TRBV20-1, with TRBD2 matching over 11 bases. Losses at the gene ends were 4 bases for V and 6 bases for J; bases not matched to a gene: 11. Germline CDR1 DFQATT, CDR2 SNEGSKA (reference sequence). The CDR3 runs 15 residues. CDR3 loop: CSATRTSGSSPEQYF. CDR3 in DNA: TGCAGTGCTACGAGAACTAGCGGGAGTAGTCCCGAGCAGTACTTC.

On this clonotype itself: A much larger clone differs by one base, so this may be a read error. The chain links TRBV4-1 to TRBJ1-5, with D unclear. Germline CDR1 is MGHRA and CDR2 is YSYEKL. The CDR3 has 14 amino acids. CDR3 nucleotides: TGCGCCAGCAGCCAAGACCGTATCAATCAGCCCCTGCATTTT. Encoded protein: CASSQDRINQPLHF.

This clonotype was seen ten or more times. The chain links TRBV6-1 to TRBJ2-7; maybe TRBD1 (5 bases). CDR3 size: 16 residues. V lost 1 base to trimming and J lost 3 bases, with 16 bases between them. Germline CDR1 MNHNS, CDR2 SASEGT. This CDR3 reads CASSEGIGQRNYEQYF. The CDR3 DNA sequence: TGTGCCAGCAGTGAAGGTATTGGACAACGAAACTACGAGCAGTACTTC.

This clonotype has a count of ten or more. The chain couples TRBV9 to TRBJ1-1; D uncertain. CDR1 and CDR2 (germline): SGDLS, YYNGEE. The CDR3 is 13 residues long. Trimming took 4 bases from V and 7 from J, leaving 14 bases between them. In nucleotides, the CDR3 is TGTGCCAGCAGCCCTTTTCTCAAAGATGAAGCTTTCTTT. Its protein is CASSPFLKDEAFF.

This clonotype was recorded at least ten times. V is TRBV2 and J is TRBJ1-2, with 7 bases matching TRBD1. Germline assignment: CDR1 SNHLY and CDR2 FYNNEI. This CDR3 has 14 residues. The junction had 8 bases not matched to a gene; V was cut back by 6 bases and J by 4 bases. For the CDR3, the DNA is TGTGCCAGCAGATCGGCACAGGGGCCCTATGGCTACACCTTC. This gives the protein CASRSAQGPYGYTF.

There are a few counts of this clonotype. The chain combines TRBV20-1 with TRBJ1-5; D is perhaps TRBD1 (5 bases). The CDR3 has 14 amino acids. V was shortened by 5 bases and J by 5 bases, with 16 bases between the two germline ends. Per germline, CDR1 DFQATT and CDR2 SNEGSKA (reference sequence). CDR3 coding DNA: TGCAGTGCTCGATACAATAGGGGCGATCAGCCCCAGCATTTT. Translated: CSARYNRGDQPQHF.

The rearrangement links TRBV2 to TRBJ2-5, with D tentatively TRBD2 (6 bases). CDR1 is SNHLY and CDR2 is FYNNEI in the germline V gene. The CDR3 runs 12 residues. Trimming removed 7 bases from V and 7 bases from J, with 13 bases in between. CDR3: CASNGGQVTQYF. CDR3 nucleotides: TGTGCCAGCAACGGAGGGCAGGTGACCCAGTACTTC.

Concerning this clonotype itself: Given the absence of the conserved phenylalanine or tryptophan at the CDR3 end, a read error is likely. This chain joins TRBV15 and TRBJ1-5; D is perhaps TRBD1 (5 bases). The ends were cut back, 1 base at V and 1 base at J, with 8 bases in the middle. Germline CDR1 reads LNHNV; CDR2 reads YYDKDF (reference sequence). The CDR3 is 15 residues long. The DNA of the CDR3 is TGTGCCACCAGCAGAGTTGGGGGAAGCAATCAGCCCCAGCATTTA. Translation gives CATSRVGGSNQPQHL.

This clonotype came up many times. The chain employs TRBV25-1 and TRBJ1-1, with 7 positions matching TRBD1. V lost 5 bases, J lost 5 bases, and 11 bases stayed unmatched. The germline gives CDR1 MGHDK, CDR2 SYGVNS. The CDR3 is 15 amino acids. CDR3 residues: CASSPRGRGLTEAFF. The CDR3 nucleotides are TGTGCCAGCAGTCCAAGGGGGCGCGGTTTAACTGAAGCTTTCTTT.

The chain has TRBV20-1 and TRBJ1-1; tentative D call: TRBD1 (5 bases). Germline-derived CDR1 and CDR2 are DFQATT and SNEGSKA (reference sequence). Trimming stripped 6 bases from V and 3 bases from J, with 8 bases between. The CDR3 totals 11 residues. The CDR3 is CSASTDTEAFF. The CDR3 DNA reads as TGCAGTGCCTCGACAGACACTGAAGCTTTCTTT.

This clonotype came up many times. The gene calls are TRBV5-1 and TRBJ2-7; D is possibly TRBD1 or TRBD2 (5 bases each). Germline CDR1 is SGHRS and CDR2 is YFSETQ. The CDR3 is made up of 12 amino acids. The V gene lost 5 bases and the J gene lost 5 bases, with 11 bases spanning the gap. This CDR3 reads CASSPEGNEQYF. The CDR3 nucleotides read TGCGCCAGCAGTCCCGAGGGGAACGAGCAGTACTTC.

At least ten counts were recorded for this clonotype. This chain uses TRBV30 with TRBJ2-2, with TRBD1 as a possible D gene (6 bases). V dropped 0 bases and J dropped 5 bases, with 10 bases sitting between them. The CDR3 extends over 14 amino acids. Germline CDR1 is GTSNPN and CDR2 is SVGIG (reference sequence). CDR3 nucleotides: TGTGCCTGGAGTGTCCAGGGGCGTACCGGGGAGCTGTTTTTT. Residues: CAWSVQGRTGELFF.